This TCR beta chain stems from a study of shared clonotypes between healthy human individuals (dated by TCRdb to the early 2020s). About the investigation overall: The cohort included three men and a couple of women between 18 and 49 years of age. To increase sequencing depth and limit assay-specific biases, different laboratories used diverse techniques to prepare libraries and sequence TCR repertoires. For each donor, three plates each were used for CD4 naive and CD4 memory, two plates were used for CD8 naive, and one plate was used for CD8 memory. Blood TCR repertoires of about five healthy adults were deeply sequenced to estimate repertoire size and the extent of clonotype sharing between individuals. Leukapheresis yielded between about 0.94 and 9.5 billion PBMCs per donor. Points the paper makes about the study in general: Based on pairwise subsampling, the degree of clonotype sharing among donors was expected to be affected by sequencing depth. When a few donors were compared, the shared fraction of clonotypes was around 4.6% for naive CD4, 3% to 4% for naive CD8, more than 2% for memory CD4, and 0.4% for memory CD8. Sampling was restricted to blood, and TCR repertoires in tissue are likely to differ from TCR repertoires in blood. Incomplete sequencing was indicated by rarefaction of sorted-subset datasets, despite the large sequencing depth. Naive subsets generally had larger estimated clonotype richness than memory subsets did. Higher generation probabilities were observed for clonotypes shared by all four sorted-subset donors than for non-shared clonotypes. Because the study included only a small number of donors, the genetic and exposure-history diversity represented was limited.

Trimming accounts for 5 bases at V and 3 bases at J, while the number of junction bases matched to no gene is 11. Per the germline V gene (reference sequence), PRHDT is the CDR1 and FYEKMQ is the CDR2. The CDR3 holds 16 amino acids from the cysteine to the phenylalanine. Only the CDR3 part of the read is kept: 48 bases, read in frame from the first base. Points on this clone: Its antigen specificity is not known. Per-base qualities were not stored, and no clone one base away is much larger.

Using the deep immunoSEQ assay, multiplex PCR amplified TCR CDR3 regions from genomic DNA. Extracted genomic DNA from each cell subset was distributed evenly across all wells of several immunoSEQ 96-well plates, and each plate was treated as a replicate. Each replicate PCR for sorted subsets received approximately 200 ng genomic DNA, equal to roughly 30,000 T cell genomes. The purified libraries were quantified using a Qubit 3.0 fluorometer, sized with a Bioanalyzer 2100, and then quantified again using the KAPA Library Quantification kit. Each immunoSEQ 96-well plate was sequenced on its own single-read 150-cycle Illumina NextSeq 550 flow cell. The authors processed their data as follows. Because only junctional sequences without quality scores were contained in the immunoSEQ output, filtering matching that applied to full-length reads could not be performed. Sequences were annotated with PyIR, a Python wrapper for IgBLAST v1.9, using IMGT germline references to assign V/J genes and CDR3. Any read was removed if the V/J assignment was weak (E-value above 1e-6), the CDR3 was missing, or the read contained stop codons, out-of-frame junctions, or ambiguous translated residues. A V3J clonotype was defined by an identical inferred V gene, J gene, and CDR3 amino acid sequence. Percentage overlap between repertoires was computed as shared unique clonotypes divided by the size of the smaller repertoire. Repertoire richness was assessed with RTK rarefaction, the Chao1 estimator, and Recon v2.1 estimates of unobserved clonotypes. For all TCRbeta clonotypes obtained by the gDNA method from a handful of donors, generation probabilities were computed with OLGA. The clones in this table, taken by TCRdb from immuneACCESS, are in-frame only. Not every clone is retained; where verified, under half of the shortfall comes from an unresolved V gene, and the cause of the rest is unknown. V, J and clone size were drawn from that table, and D and trimming were deduced from the DNA. The sample contains over a million clones, 75% of them found a single time. Approximately 1.5% of the sample rests with the top ten.

The donors were healthy, HIV-negative adults who had no recently reported acute infections or vaccinations. Every donor was a Caucasian adult residing in Nashville, Tennessee, USA. Magnetic negative selection was used to enrich CD4+ T cells, after which naive cells were positively selected on CD45RA and the negative fraction became the memory subset. Blood was obtained by leukapheresis, after which PBMCs were separated by Ficoll-Histopaque density gradient centrifugation and cryopreserved in liquid nitrogen vapor phase. Analytical flow cytometry was used to check the purity and quantity of each magnetically sorted T cell population. From each sorted fraction, genomic DNA was isolated and quantified by UV absorbance on a Nanodrop 2000c.

The chain joins TRBV13 to TRBJ2-7; 9 of the junction bases match TRBD2. The sequenced sample consisted of memory CD4+ T cells sorted from blood. The sample's cell subset or site label, in plain terms: CD45RA-negative fraction. The sequence was obtained from a man aged 18-30 years in good health. The DNA sequence reads TGTGCCAGCAGCCGCACGGCTAGCGGGATCCACTACGAGCAGTACTTC. Translated, this is CASSRTASGIHYEQYF.